The following is a TCR beta chain sequence with its context. Its recognized antigen is unknown. Within one base of it there is no much larger clone, and no base qualities were kept. The source of the sample is a study of blood T cell repertoires in COVID-19 (dated by TCRdb to 2018 to 2020). The study in broad terms: Samples covering the acute and convalescent phases of COVID-19 were provided by collaborators in the United States, Italy and Spain. A freely available public database, intended as a resource for researchers studying the immune response to SARS-CoV-2, is where the repertoires were released. Nearly every sample came with metadata listing a de-identified subject ID, COVID-19 status, age in years and sex. Samples were obtained from the ongoing ImmuneRACE study (first 160 participants) and from some 1,300 subjects provided by 6 global collaborators. The dataset comprised deeply sampled blood TCRbeta repertoires from subjects exposed to, actively infected with, or recovered from COVID-19. Where available, HLA class I and class II types were obtained from metadata supplied by the sample provider rather than from assay-based typing. The prospective study material was composed of cDNA or gDNA derived from T cells, B-cell-depleted T cells, or PBMCs.

What the work shows at the level of the full study, not this receptor alone: How much clinical and demographic metadata was included differed by source and by participant, and the metadata was provided uncurated.

The immunoSEQ Assay, a bias-controlled multiplex PCR, was used to amplify TCRbeta CDR3 regions from genomic DNA. On the authors' methods: The number of nucleated cells in each sample was estimated by amplification of reference gene primers within the assay. To quantify the absolute abundance of each unique TCRbeta CDR3 rearrangement, sequence reads were collapsed and filtered. For each sample, productive Simpson clonality was calculated as the square root of Simpson's diversity index across productive rearrangements. TCRdb took this table from immuneACCESS and kept in-frame rearrangements with V and J called. Such tables lack part of the clones; where checked against another copy, unresolved V genes explain under half of the gap, and the rest is unexplained. That table gives V, J and clone size, and the DNA gave D and trimming. For this sample there are about 58,000 clones; around 90% appear just once. The ten largest clones take up more than 10% of the sample.

V gives up 6 bases and J gives up 6 bases, and the segment between their germline ends measures 16 bases. Including cysteine and phenylalanine, the CDR3 has 14 amino acids. The read is trimmed to its CDR3 DNA, 42 bases read in frame from base 1. For CDR1 and CDR2, the germline V gene lists MGHDK and SYGVNS. Each collaborating institution followed its own protocols to collect whole blood in K2EDTA tubes. For TCRbeta analysis, collaborators shipped samples as frozen whole blood, isolated PBMCs, or DNA extracted from either of those sample types. The specimen sequenced was peripheral blood. This chain is built from TRBV25-1 and TRBJ2-3, with a tentative D gene TRBD2 over 5 matching bases. The TCR originated in a man aged 60 to 69 with active COVID-19. CDR3 reads: CASSRGSDGDTQYF. The nucleotide sequence is TGTGCCAGCAGCCGAGGTAGCGACGGGGATACGCAGTATTTT.